The sample holds one count of the clone carrying this T cell receptor beta chain. Urothelial carcinoma, locally advanced or metastatic, affected the patients. The study collected 1 to 8 samples per patient, pretreatment and on-treatment. Germline trimming cut 4 bases from V and 0 bases from J; bases unmatched to any gene: 6. Per the germline V gene, CDR1 is LGHNA and CDR2 is YSLEER. This CDR3 is built from 16 residues. The data are from a study of PD-L1 blockade in urothelial cancer. Overall study context: Bladder-origin urothelial cancer in males described most of the roughly 30 patients.

Here immunoSEQ multiplex PCR was the method, and the copy in TCRdb shows in-frame clones only, minus some. The data contain tens of thousands of clones, roughly 86% of them seen just once; the ten biggest clones take up 2.5% to 3%. The rearrangement joins TRBV4-3 to TRBJ2-3; TRBD1 matches at 8 bases. Sequenced material: PBMCs, taken around atezolizumab (anti-PD-L1) treatment. The source of this sequence is a man aged 70-80 years with urothelial cancer. CDR3 in amino acids: CASSRRQGLSTDTQYF. CDR3 DNA sequence: TGCGCCAGCAGCCGTAGACAGGGGCTTAGCACAGATACGCAGTATTTT.